Shown below are 28 T cell receptor beta chains from a single sample sequenced in a study of beta chain features in type 1 diabetes. Every isolated RNA sample was fully reverse transcribed, so sequencing captured expressed TCRB transcripts. Here immunoSEQ multiplex PCR was the method, and the copy in TCRdb shows in-frame clones only, minus some. The top ten clones hold about 1% of a sample with about 340,000 clones, roughly 9% of them seen once. Study-wide findings and caveats: Shortening that was moderate but significant affected the TCRB CDR3s of Type 1 diabetes patients in all four CD4+ subsets.

These receptors' antigens are unknown. The source material was central memory CD4+ T cells from blood. All receptors come from a man aged 25 to 45 with type 1 diabetes.

This chain connects TRBV5-6 to TRBJ2-3; 7 nucleotides match TRBD1. CDR1 and CDR2 (germline): SGHDT, YYEEEE. V was clipped by 4 bases and J by 4 bases; unmatched bases: 9. This CDR3 contains 15 residues. The DNA of the CDR3 is TGTGCCAGCAGCCCGACAGGGATTAGGGCAGATACGCAGTATTTT. The encoded protein is CASSPTGIRADTQYF.

The chain recombines TRBV5-6 with TRBJ1-1; no definite D call. Trimming shortened V by 1 base and J by 1 base, and 8 bases separated the two germline ends. Germline lookup yields CDR1 SGHDT and CDR2 YYEEEE. The CDR3 has 14 amino acids. This chain's CDR3 is CASSLWRQNTEAFF. In DNA, the CDR3 is TGTGCCAGCAGCTTGTGGAGGCAGAACACTGAAGCTTTCTTT.

The V call is TRBV7-9, the J call TRBJ2-3; tentatively, D is TRBD1 or TRBD2 (5 bases each). There are 15 residues in the CDR3. Germline values: CDR1 SEHNR, CDR2 FQNEAQ (reference sequence). With 5 bases removed from V and 3 bases from J, the gap between germline ends came to 15 bases. The CDR3 loop is CASSTGTARTDTQYF. CDR3 coding DNA: TGTGCCAGCAGCACCGGGACGGCGAGGACAGATACGCAGTATTTT.

In this sample, this clone turned up a few times. The chain links TRBV19 to TRBJ1-5; D uncertain. There are 11 residues in the CDR3. Germline V gene sequence: CDR1 LNHDA, CDR2 SQIVND (reference sequence). Trimming removed 6 bases at V and 4 bases at J, with 4 bases between. The CDR3, as DNA: TGTGCCAGTAGGAATAATCAGCCCCAGCATTTT. Residues: CASRNNQPQHF.

The rearrangement uses TRBV7-2 and TRBJ2-1; 14 bases are shared with TRBD2. J lost 7 bases, V lost 3 bases, and 5 bases had no gene match. This CDR3 is 16 amino acids long. Germline-derived CDR1 and CDR2 are SGHTA and FQGNSA. The DNA of the CDR3 is TGTGCCAGCAGCTTCGGACTAGCGGGGGGAGGGAATGAGCAGTTCTTC. This encodes CASSFGLAGGGNEQFF.

The V call is TRBV5-6, the J call TRBJ2-7; weak D call: TRBD1 (5 bases). Per germline, CDR1 SGHDT and CDR2 YYEEEE. This CDR3 comprises 13 residues. Trimming left V 1 base short and J 3 bases short, with 8 bases between. The CDR3 DNA reads TGTGCCAGCAGCTTGATCGACAGCTACGAGCAGTACTTC. It encodes CASSLIDSYEQYF. Looking up the rest from reference TRBV5-6 and TRBJ2-7 gives the full variable domain: DAGVTQSPTHLIKTRGQQVTLRCSPKSGHDTVSWYQQALGQGPQFIFQYYEEEERQRGNFPDRFSGHQFPNYSSELNVNALLLGDSALYLCASSLIDSYEQYFGPGTRLTVT.

This clone appeared a few times. The rearrangement links TRBV19 to TRBJ2-1; 16 bases fit TRBD2. The CDR3 has 16 residues. CDR1 and CDR2 (germline): LNHDA, SQIVND (reference sequence). With V trimmed by 10 bases and J by 3 bases, 6 bases remained unmatched. In nucleotides, the CDR3 is TGTGCCATCGGGACTAGCGGGGGGGCTTTCTACAATGAGCAGTTCTTC. It translates to CAIGTSGGAFYNEQFF. Filled out from reference TRBV19 and TRBJ2-1, the complete variable domain reads DGGITQSPKYLFRKEGQNVTLSCEQNLNHDAMYWYRQDPGQGLRLIYYSQIVNDFQKGDIAEGYSVSREKKESFPLTVTSAQKNPTAFYLCAIGTSGGAFYNEQFFGPGTRLTVL.

Note on this clone: The CDR3 does not close with the conserved phenylalanine or tryptophan, likely indicating a read error. The chain recombines TRBV29-1 with TRBJ1-1; D remains unclear. Trimming took 1 base from V and 3 from J, leaving 6 bases between them. The CDR3 runs to 12 residues. The V gene's germline CDR1 is SQVTM and CDR2 ANQGSEA. The CDR3 sequence: CSVEVRDTEAFS. The CDR3 bases are TGCAGCGTTGAAGTGAGGGACACTGAAGCTTTCTCT.

There are many counts of this clone. Written as DNA, the CDR3 is TGTGCCAGCAGGTCCACAGGGGGCGCAGGCTATGGCTACACCTTC. This encodes CASRSTGGAGYGYTF. The chain combines TRBV6-5 with TRBJ1-2; 9 bases fit TRBD1. The germline V gene has CDR1 MNHEY and CDR2 SVGAGI. CDR3 length equals 15 residues. J gave up 4 bases and V 6 bases, and 9 bases lay outside the gene matches.

V and J are TRBV10-3 and TRBJ2-2; 8 nucleotides align to TRBD1. There are 16 residues in the CDR3. Germline assignment: CDR1 ENHRY and CDR2 SYGVKD. The junction had 6 bases not matched to a gene; V was cut back by 5 bases and J by 1 base. The DNA of the CDR3 is TGTGCCATCAGTAAAACCGGGACAGGGAACACCGGGGAGCTGTTTTTT. It translates to CAISKTGTGNTGELFF.

This clone was detected only a few times. The sample has other DNA sequences that encode this CDR3 too. The genes are TRBV30 and TRBJ2-1, with 10 nucleotides matching TRBD2. The CDR3 has 15 residues. Germline lookup yields CDR1 GTSNPN and CDR2 SVGIG (reference sequence). V dropped 2 bases and J dropped 2; count of bases not matched to a gene: 3. The CDR3 DNA reads TGTGCCTGGAGTCTGCTAGCGGGAGCCTACAATGAGCAGTTCTTC. Amino acid sequence: CAWSLLAGAYNEQFF.

J is TRBJ1-1 and V is TRBV5-1; D might be TRBD1 (6 bases). Germline CDR1 is SGHRS and CDR2 is YFSETQ. The V end was cut by 0 bases, the J end by 4 bases, with 13 bases between. This CDR3 region has 15 residues. DNA of the CDR3: TGCGCCAGCAGCTTGGCCGCCACAGGGCCCACTGAAGCTTTCTTT. Amino acids: CASSLAATGPTEAFF.

A few counts support this clone. The J gene is TRBJ2-7, the V gene TRBV30; 10 bases line up with TRBD2. CDR1 GTSNPN and CDR2 SVGIG come from the germline V gene (reference sequence). This CDR3 has 15 residues. The trim removed 2 bases at V and 5 bases at J, leaving 9 bases unmatched. This CDR3 is CAWSPLSGGADEQYF. DNA of the CDR3: TGTGCCTGGAGTCCCCTAAGCGGGGGGGCCGACGAGCAGTACTTC. The whole variable domain, remainder taken from reference TRBV30 and TRBJ2-7, is SQTIHQWPATLVQPVGSPLSLECTVEGTSNPNLYWYRQAAGRGLQLLFYSVGIGQISSEVPQNLSASRPQDRQFILSSKKLLLSDSGFYLCAWSPLSGGADEQYFGPGTRLTVT.

The V gene is TRBV9, the J gene TRBJ2-7; 9 bases agree with TRBD2. CDR3 length: 16 residues. V was clipped by 4 bases and J by 0 bases; unmatched bases: 8. Germline V gene sequence: CDR1 SGDLS, CDR2 YYNGEE. The CDR3 sequence is CASSPRAGGSSYEQYF. Written as DNA, the CDR3 is TGTGCCAGCAGCCCGAGGGCGGGGGGGAGCTCCTACGAGCAGTACTTC.

This clone was counted a few times. This rearrangement joins TRBV2 to TRBJ2-4, with D possibly being TRBD1 or TRBD2 (5 bases each). Trimming left V 1 base short and J 3 bases short, with 16 bases between. The CDR3 consists of 17 residues. Germline CDR1 is SNHLY and CDR2 is FYNNEI. CDR3 DNA sequence: TGTGCCAGCAGTGAAGATAGTTTGGGGGTTCGCAAAAACATTCAGTACTTC. This encodes CASSEDSLGVRKNIQYF.

This chain links TRBV6-4 with TRBJ1-1; D call uncertain. Germline CDR1 reads MRHNA; CDR2 reads SNTAGT. Trimming stripped 2 bases from V and 0 bases from J, with 13 bases between. The CDR3 spans 16 residues. CDR3 DNA: TGTGCCAGCAGTGACGGGAGGGTCCCAATGAACACTGAAGCTTTCTTT. It yields the protein CASSDGRVPMNTEAFF.

This clone was found a few times. The genes are TRBV7-9 and TRBJ1-1, with no clear D. CDR3 length: 14 amino acids. Germline V lookup: CDR1 SEHNR, CDR2 FQNEAQ (reference sequence). Trimming took 7 bases from V and 3 from J, leaving 15 bases between them. The chain's CDR3 is CASTFWTGDTEAFF. The DNA of the CDR3 is TGTGCCAGCACCTTCTGGACGGGAGACACTGAAGCTTTCTTT.

This clone was found a few times. This rearrangement joins TRBV2 to TRBJ1-4, with no clear D. V shed 4 bases and J shed 4 bases, with 13 bases lying between them. Per germline, CDR1 SNHLY and CDR2 FYNNEI. The CDR3 sequence is 15 residues long. The CDR3 DNA reads TGTGCCAGCAGTGTTAGGCGGCGAGATAATGAAAAACTGTTTTTT. Translation: CASSVRRRDNEKLFF.

A few counts support this clone. V gene TRBV29-1 combines with J gene TRBJ1-1; D uncertain. V was pared by 4 bases and J by 0 bases, with 3 bases between. The CDR3 contains 11 residues. Germline CDR1 and CDR2: SQVTM and ANQGSEA. The CDR3: CSVVLNTEAFF. CDR3 nucleotides: TGCAGCGTTGTCTTGAACACTGAAGCTTTCTTT.

As concerns this clone: One end of the junction varies from germline; a read error may be responsible. The CDR3 sequence: CASRVGFQENQYF. The CDR3 DNA is TGCGCCAGCAGGGTCGGGTTCCAAGAGAACCAGTACTTC. This rearrangement joins TRBV5-1 to TRBJ2-5; D remains unclear. Germline loops: CDR1 SGHRS, CDR2 YFSETQ. The CDR3 totals 13 residues.

In its sample, this clone was seen a few times. This sequence joins TRBV5-6 and TRBJ1-6; a possible D gene is TRBD1 (5 bases). The CDR3 sequence is 14 residues long. CDR1 SGHDT and CDR2 YYEEEE come from the germline V gene. V was pared by 4 bases and J by 10 bases, with 15 bases between. CDR3 residues: CASSRGRSDSPLHF. CDR3 sequence (DNA): TGTGCCAGCAGCCGGGGGAGGTCAGACTCACCCCTCCACTTT.

Only a few counts were recorded for this clone. This chain connects TRBV4-3 to TRBJ2-2; the D is unclear. The V gene lost 3 bases and the J gene lost 3 bases, with 17 bases spanning the gap. This CDR3 contains 17 residues. The germline CDR1 and CDR2 sequences are LGHNA and YSLEER. The CDR3 DNA follows: TGCGCCAGCAGCCATCAAACGGGTCGAAAATACACCGGGGAGCTGTTTTTT. Its translation: CASSHQTGRKYTGELFF.

This clone was counted at least ten times. This chain connects TRBV27 to TRBJ2-7; 9 bases fit TRBD1. Germline values: CDR1 MNHEY, CDR2 SMNVEV (reference sequence). Trimming cost V 4 bases and J 4 bases; bases outside gene matches: 8. This CDR3 is built from 15 residues. Written as DNA, the CDR3 is TGTGCCAGCAGTTCGCTAGGGACAGGGTCTTACGAGCAGTACTTC. The encoded protein is CASSSLGTGSYEQYF.

This chain connects TRBV15 to TRBJ1-2; 9 bases are shared with TRBD1. Trimming cost V 0 bases and J 8 bases; bases outside gene matches: 13. CDR1 and CDR2 from the germline V gene are LNHNV and YYDKDF (reference sequence). This CDR3 has 17 residues. The CDR3 nucleotides are TGTGCCACCAGCAGAGATTATGGGGGACAGGGAATCGAGGGCTACACCTTC. Amino acid sequence: CATSRDYGGQGIEGYTF.

This clone was recorded a few times. The chain has TRBV19 and TRBJ2-4, with D perhaps matching TRBD1 or TRBD2 (6 bases each). The CDR3 spans 18 residues. CDR1 and CDR2 from the germline V gene are LNHDA and SQIVND (reference sequence). Trimming pared 1 base from V and 0 bases from J, leaving 16 bases between. CDR3 coding DNA: TGTGCCAGTAGTATAGCAGGGGAGGTTTTTCTAGCCAAAAACATTCAGTACTTC. It codes for CASSIAGEVFLAKNIQYF.

This clone was observed a few times. The CDR3 DNA is TGTGCCTGGAGACAGAATCGCCTGGGGAATCAGCCCCAGCATTTT. Protein sequence: CAWRQNRLGNQPQHF. This sequence joins TRBV30 and TRBJ1-5; D is unresolved. The CDR3 runs 15 residues. Germline-derived CDR1 and CDR2 are GTSNPN and SVGIG (reference sequence). V lost 3 bases and J 4 bases, leaving 16 bases between the germline ends.

This chain joins TRBV28 and TRBJ1-3; 7 nucleotides agree with TRBD1. V lost 5 bases and J lost 4; bases outside the gene matches: 8. Germline CDR1 reads MDHEN; CDR2 reads SYDVKM. CDR3 length: 15 amino acids. CDR3 DNA: TGTGCCAGCAGTACCTACAGGGGTGCGGGAAACACCATATATTTT. Its translation: CASSTYRGAGNTIYF.

This clone was observed at least ten times. The chain uses TRBV6-6 and TRBJ2-7; D perhaps matches TRBD1 (5 bases). This CDR3 is built from 14 residues. V lost 0 bases to trimming and J lost 4 bases, with 10 bases between them. Germline V gene sequence: CDR1 MNHNY, CDR2 SVGAGI (reference sequence). CDR3: CASSYSTRDYEQYF. CDR3 DNA: TGTGCCAGCAGTTACTCGACCAGGGATTACGAGCAGTACTTC.